These 21 T cell receptor beta chains came from one sample sequenced in a study of neurological immune-mediated disorders. MiXCR was run by TCRdb on the 5' RACE reads, yielding one entry per CDR3 protein. Of 25,000 or so distinct CDR3 sequences listed, 10% to 15% are singletons. The sequenced sample consisted of PBMCs. The receptors come from a man aged 55 to 70 in good health.

This clonotype was detected many times. This rearrangement joins TRBV5-1 to TRBJ2-1; the D gene is possibly TRBD2 (6 bases). The CDR3 is 15 amino acids. CDR1 SGHRS and CDR2 YFSETQ come from the germline V gene. V was shortened by 2 bases and J by 2 bases, with 11 bases between the two germline ends. The CDR3 nucleotides read TGCGCCAGCAGCTTTGGCAGGACTACCTACAATGAGCAGTTCTTC. Protein sequence: CASSFGRTTYNEQFF.

This clonotype appeared many times. J is TRBJ1-5 and V is TRBV28, with D maybe TRBD1 (6 bases). This CDR3 has 15 residues. Germline CDR1 is MDHEN and CDR2 is SYDVKM. Trimming stripped 8 bases from V and 7 bases from J, with 21 bases between. The CDR3 here is CASGPGHKPDQPQHF. The CDR3 DNA is TGTGCCAGCGGTCCGGGACACAAGCCCGACCAGCCCCAGCATTTT.

This clonotype has at least ten counts. This chain links TRBV20-1 with TRBJ1-1; D ambiguous. The CDR3 contains 12 residues. Looked up from germline, CDR1 is DFQATT and CDR2 is SNEGSKA (reference sequence). Deletions cut 0 bases from V and 7 bases from J, with 9 bases between. The CDR3 DNA follows: TGCAGTGCTAGAGATCGGGAGCTTGAAGCTTTCTTT. Translating it yields CSARDRELEAFF.

This clonotype was counted ten times or more. This chain joins TRBV5-1 and TRBJ2-1, with D possibly matching TRBD2 (6 bases). V was clipped by 0 bases and J by 8 bases, with 12 bases between them. The CDR3 extends over 14 amino acids. Germline CDR1 and CDR2: SGHRS and YFSETQ. The chain's CDR3 is CASSLARTKDEQFF. CDR3 nucleotides: TGCGCCAGCAGCTTGGCGAGGACTAAGGATGAGCAGTTCTTC. The whole variable domain, filled in from reference TRBV5-1 and TRBJ2-1, reads KAGVTQTPRYLIKTRGQQVTLSCSPISGHRSVSWYQQTPGQGLQFLFEYFSETQRNKGNFPGRFSGRQFSNSRSEMNVSTLELGDSALYLCASSLARTKDEQFFGPGTRLTVL.

This clonotype was recorded many times. The CDR3 sequence: CASSGQVSGNTIYF. The CDR3 nucleotides are TGTGCCAGCTCGGGTCAGGTCTCTGGAAACACCATATATTTT. The rearrangement uses TRBV2 and TRBJ1-3, with D uncertain. Trimming took off 8 bases at V and 0 bases at J, with 11 bases between the two ends. CDR1 and CDR2 (germline): SNHLY, FYNNEI. This CDR3 has 14 amino acids. Combining the CDR3 with reference TRBV2 and TRBJ1-3 gives the whole variable domain EPEVTQTPSHQVTQMGQEVILRCVPISNHLYFYWYRQILGQKVEFLVSFYNNEISEKSEIFDDQFSVERPDGSNFTLKIRSTKLEDSAMYFCASSGQVSGNTIYFGEGSWLTVV.

This clonotype appeared many times. The CDR3 DNA reads TGTGCCATCAGTGACCAGGGGGCGCAGGAGACCCAGTACTTC. It yields the protein CAISDQGAQETQYF. The chain links TRBV10-3 to TRBJ2-5; TRBD1 matches 8 bases. Germline CDR1 reads ENHRY; CDR2 reads SYGVKD. The ends lost 3 bases at V and 5 bases at J; junction bases unmatched: 5. The CDR3 has 14 residues.

This chain links TRBV12-3 or TRBV12-4 with TRBJ2-7; TRBD1 is a possible D gene (5 bases). The CDR3 covers 11 residues. Trimming pared 8 bases from V and 3 bases from J, leaving 8 bases between. In DNA form, the CDR3 reads TGTGCCAGCTGGGGCCACTACGAGCAGTACTTC. Protein sequence: CASWGHYEQYF.

There are many counts of this clonotype. The V call is TRBV12-3 or TRBV12-4, the J call TRBJ2-1; 9 nucleotides agree with TRBD2. This CDR3 region has 15 residues. The junction had 11 bases not matched to a gene; V was cut back by 6 bases and J by 8 bases. In DNA, the CDR3 is TGTGCCAGCAGGAAAGCGGGAGGTTTTATCGATGAGCAGTTCTTC. This encodes CASRKAGGFIDEQFF.

This clonotype has ten or more counts. The gene calls are TRBV4-1 and TRBJ1-2, with TRBD1 identical over 8 bases. Per the germline V gene, CDR1 is MGHRA and CDR2 is YSYEKL. Trimming took 0 bases from V and 8 from J; bases not matched to a gene: 14. The CDR3 extends over 17 amino acids. DNA for the CDR3: TGCGCCAGCAGCCAAGAAGGTTCTGGACAGGGTATTTGGGGCTACACCTTC. It is translated as CASSQEGSGQGIWGYTF.

The sample holds many counts of this clonotype. The V gene is TRBV6-5, the J gene TRBJ2-5, with D hard to call. CDR1 MNHEY and CDR2 SVGAGI come from the germline V gene. V dropped 2 bases and J dropped 5 bases, with 12 bases sitting between them. The CDR3 is 14 residues long. Here the CDR3 DNA reads TGTGCCAGCAGTTACAGGTGGACCAGGGAGACCCAGTACTTC. This encodes CASSYRWTRETQYF.

There are many counts of this clonotype. J is TRBJ1-1 and V is TRBV6-5; D unresolved. V lost 6 bases and J 1 base, leaving 9 bases between the germline ends. CDR1 is MNHEY, CDR2 SVGAGI, per germline. CDR3 length equals 13 residues. The chain's CDR3 is CASRRRSNTEAFF. For the CDR3, the DNA is TGTGCCAGCAGGAGGAGATCGAACACTGAAGCTTTCTTT.

This clonotype turned up a few times. The rearrangement joins TRBV7-9 to TRBJ2-3, with 7 bases aligning to TRBD2. V shed 3 bases, J shed 3 bases, and the junction held 6 bases outside the gene matches. The CDR3 runs 15 residues. CDR1 is SEHNR, CDR2 FQNEAQ, per germline (reference sequence). Here the CDR3 reads CASSLRAGETDTQYF. The CDR3 DNA reads as TGTGCCAGCAGCTTGCGGGCGGGAGAGACAGATACGCAGTATTTT.

This clonotype was seen many times. V usage is TRBV6-5 and J usage is TRBJ2-2; D not resolved. CDR1 is MNHEY and CDR2 is SVGAGI in the germline V gene. The CDR3 is 14 residues long. Trimming cost V 3 bases and J 4 bases, with 9 bases left between them. In DNA, the CDR3 is TGTGCCAGCAGTTATGTAGCCGGCACCGGGGAGCTGTTTTTT. It encodes CASSYVAGTGELFF.

In the case of this clonotype: A read error may produce the germline difference seen at one junction end. CDR3 in DNA: TGCAGTGCTAGAGGGTCCAGGGGGAGGGTCCTAGAGACCCAGTCCTTC. The encoded protein is CSARGSRGRVLETQSF. The chain joins TRBV20-1 to TRBJ2-5, with D perhaps TRBD1 or TRBD2 (7 bases each). The CDR3 consists of 16 residues. Germline V gives CDR1 DFQATT, CDR2 SNEGSKA (reference sequence).

In its sample, this clonotype was seen many times. The V and J genes are TRBV7-3 and TRBJ2-1; 7 positions match TRBD1. Germline V CDR1 and CDR2: SGHTA, FQGTGA. The ends lost 5 bases at V and 3 bases at J; junction bases unmatched: 25. The CDR3 sequence is 21 residues long. The CDR3 nucleotides read TGTGCCAGCAGCAACCGGGACAGAATGGAAGATCCGGCCGTGGACTACAATGAGCAGTTCTTC. Protein product: CASSNRDRMEDPAVDYNEQFF.

This clonotype was counted at least ten times. The chain is built from TRBV6-4 and TRBJ2-3; no clear D. CDR1 MRHNA and CDR2 SNTAGT come from the germline V gene. The length of the CDR3 is 18 residues. Trimming stripped 0 bases from V and 1 base from J, with 17 bases between. CDR3: CASSDSWSGDLGTDTQYF. The CDR3 bases are TGTGCCAGCAGTGACTCATGGTCTGGGGATTTGGGCACAGATACGCAGTATTTT.

Notes on this clonotype: Since a much larger clone is just one base distant, this may be a read error. This chain joins TRBV3-1 and TRBJ2-7; a weak D match, TRBD1 (5 bases). CDR3 length: 15 residues. Germline V gene lookup returns CDR1 LGHDT and CDR2 YNNKEL (reference sequence). The CDR3 DNA sequence: TGTGCCAACAGCCAAGCACCGGACACAACCTACGAGCAGTACTTC. Translating gives CANSQAPDTTYEQYF.

With respect to this clonotype: The junction shows a germline mismatch at one end, possibly a read error. The gene calls are TRBV20-1 and TRBJ2-7; D is perhaps TRBD1 or TRBD2 (5 bases each). Germline loops: CDR1 DFQATT, CDR2 SNEGSKA (reference sequence). The CDR3 covers 13 residues. CDR3 sequence reads: CSTEKPEGYVQYF. For the CDR3, the DNA is TGCAGCACAGAAAAACCCGAGGGGTACGTGCAGTACTTC.

This clonotype was observed many times. The chain joins TRBV10-3 to TRBJ2-7; D possibly matches TRBD1 or TRBD2 (5 bases each). This CDR3 has 15 amino acids. Germline-derived CDR1 and CDR2 are ENHRY and SYGVKD. V was cut by 0 bases and J by 6 bases, with 15 bases left in between. CDR3 loop: CAISESRQGEIEQYF. In DNA form, the CDR3 reads TGTGCCATCAGTGAGTCGAGGCAAGGGGAGATCGAGCAGTACTTC.

This clonotype was found many times. This chain links TRBV29-1 with TRBJ2-1; D possibly corresponds to TRBD2 (5 bases). Germline CDR1 and CDR2: SQVTM and ANQGSEA. The CDR3 runs to 13 residues. Between the trimmed V and J ends, which lost 3 bases and 3 bases, there was a span of 9 bases. The CDR3: CSVDEGYYNEQFF. Written as DNA, the CDR3 is TGCAGCGTTGACGAGGGTTACTACAATGAGCAGTTCTTC.

This clonotype was recorded at least ten times. The chain carries TRBV5-1 and TRBJ2-2, with 7 bases aligning to TRBD1. This CDR3 is built from 16 residues. The germline V gene has CDR1 SGHRS and CDR2 YFSETQ. J gave up 2 bases and V 1 base, and 5 bases lay outside the gene matches. The CDR3 DNA reads TGCGCCAGCAGCTTGTGGTCAGGGGGAAACACCGGGGAGCTGTTTTTT. This codes for CASSLWSGGNTGELFF.